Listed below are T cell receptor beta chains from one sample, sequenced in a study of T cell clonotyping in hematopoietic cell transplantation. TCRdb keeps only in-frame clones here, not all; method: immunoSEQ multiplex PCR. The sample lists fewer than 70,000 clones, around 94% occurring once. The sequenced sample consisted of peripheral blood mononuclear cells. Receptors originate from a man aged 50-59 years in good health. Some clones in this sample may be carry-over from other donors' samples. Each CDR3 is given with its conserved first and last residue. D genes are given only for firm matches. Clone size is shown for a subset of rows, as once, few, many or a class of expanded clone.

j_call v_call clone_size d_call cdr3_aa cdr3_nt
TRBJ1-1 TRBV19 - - CASSFTKDTEAFF TGTGCCAGTAGTTTCACGAAGGACACTGAAGCTTTCTTT
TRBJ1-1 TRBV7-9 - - CASSLEGFTEAFF TGTGCCAGCAGCTTAGAAGGGTTTACTGAAGCTTTCTTT
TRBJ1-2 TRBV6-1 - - CASLYRDSGYTF TGTGCCAGTCTATACCGGGACTCTGGCTACACCTTC
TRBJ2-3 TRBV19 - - CASSIPQGRGDTQYF TGTGCCAGTAGTATCCCCCAGGGGCGGGGGGATACGCAGTATTTT
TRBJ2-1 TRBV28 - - CASSPGAGPYYNEQFF TGTGCCAGCAGCCCTGGGGCGGGACCATACTACAATGAGCAGTTCTTC
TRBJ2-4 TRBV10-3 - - CAISTDLLAKNIQYF TGTGCCATCAGCACAGATTTGCTAGCCAAAAACATTCAGTACTTC
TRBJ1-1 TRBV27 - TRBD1 CASRRGRNTEAFF TGTGCCAGCAGGAGGGGGCGGAACACTGAAGCTTTCTTT
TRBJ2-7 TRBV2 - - CASSEGNEQYF TGTGCCAGCAGTGAAGGGAACGAGCAGTACTTC
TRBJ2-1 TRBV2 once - CASSDLGVRGYNEQFF TGTGCCAGCAGTGATTTGGGGGTCAGGGGCTACAATGAGCAGTTCTTC
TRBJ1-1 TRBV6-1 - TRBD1 CASSDRGGTEAFF TGTGCCAGCAGCGACAGGGGGGGCACTGAAGCTTTCTTT
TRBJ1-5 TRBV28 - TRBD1 CASGTVGTGGLEPQHF TGTGCCAGCGGAACGGTCGGGACAGGGGGCCTTGAGCCCCAGCATTTT
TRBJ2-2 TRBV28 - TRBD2 CASSFSRRGGPRTGELFF TGTGCCAGCAGTTTCAGTCGGCGGGGGGGCCCGAGGACCGGGGAGCTGTTTTTT
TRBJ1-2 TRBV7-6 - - CASSPGPGVYGYTF TGTGCCAGCAGCCCGGGCCCGGGGGTTTATGGCTACACCTTC
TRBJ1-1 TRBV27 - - CASSILQQGYTEAFF TGTGCCAGCAGTATACTTCAACAGGGATACACTGAAGCTTTCTTT
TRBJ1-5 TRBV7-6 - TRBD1 CASSPQGAGQPQHF TGTGCCAGCAGTCCTCAGGGGGCGGGCCAGCCCCAGCATTTT
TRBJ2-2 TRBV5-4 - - CASSLNTGELFF TGTGCCAGCAGCTTAAATACCGGGGAGCTGTTTTTT